This entry lists 27 T cell receptor beta chains sequenced from one sample in a study of blood T cell repertoires in COVID-19. Repertoires were generated with immunoSEQ multiplex PCR, while TCRdb's copy carries only in-frame clones and drops some. This sample has approximately 300,000 clones, with about 90% found just once. Sequenced material: peripheral blood. Receptors were obtained from a young man who had recovered from COVID-19.

The gene calls are TRBV2 and TRBJ1-1; D is uncertain. This CDR3 contains 13 residues. The V gene's germline CDR1 is SNHLY and CDR2 FYNNEI. Trimming removed 6 bases from V and 4 bases from J, with 12 bases in between. The CDR3, as DNA: TGTGCCAGCAGCAATACAGAAATCACTGAAGCTTTCTTT. Its translation is CASSNTEITEAFF.

This chain links TRBV11-2 with TRBJ1-4; D is undetermined. CDR1 and CDR2 from the germline V gene are SGHAT and FQNNGV. The CDR3 runs to 16 residues. V lost 1 base to trimming and J lost 2 bases, with 11 bases between them. CDR3 sequence (DNA): TGTGCCAGCAGCTTAGGTCATTTACGGACTAATGAAAAACTGTTTTTT. It is translated as CASSLGHLRTNEKLFF.

This chain links TRBV6-5 with TRBJ2-1; TRBD1 agrees at 8 bases. Trimming at V came to 8 bases and at J to 7 bases, leaving 7 bases not matched to a gene. Per the germline V gene, CDR1 is MNHEY and CDR2 is SVGAGI. CDR3 size: 13 residues. The CDR3, as DNA: TGTGCCAGCGGGCTCGGGACAGGTAATGAGCAGTTCTTC. Translating gives CASGLGTGNEQFF.

The J gene is TRBJ2-3, the V gene TRBV2; 9 nucleotides agree with TRBD1. CDR1 and CDR2 from the germline V gene are SNHLY and FYNNEI. The CDR3 extends over 16 amino acids. J was trimmed by 2 bases and V by 6 bases; bases with no gene match: 9. The CDR3 region has the DNA TGTGCCAGCAGCTCCCTGGACAGGGGCCACACAGATACGCAGTATTTT. It encodes CASSSLDRGHTDTQYF.

This chain connects TRBV19 to TRBJ1-5, with a possible D match to TRBD1 (6 bases). The germline CDR1 and CDR2 sequences are LNHDA and SQIVND (reference sequence). This CDR3 region has 18 residues. Trimming removed 3 bases from V and 1 base from J, with 19 bases in between. The CDR3 nucleotides are TGTGCCAGTAGTATCGGGGCTGGGTGGGGGCGAAGCAATCAGCCCCAGCATTTT. Residues: CASSIGAGWGRSNQPQHF.

The chain combines TRBV7-9 with TRBJ1-6, with 8 bases identical to TRBD1. After removal of 10 bases from V and 1 base from J, the junction contained 9 bases not matched to a gene. Per germline, CDR1 SEHNR and CDR2 FQNEAQ (reference sequence). There are 16 residues in the CDR3. The CDR3 here is CAIRPGGGSYNSPLHF. The CDR3 DNA is TGTGCCATACGTCCAGGGGGCGGGTCCTATAATTCACCCCTCCACTTT.

This clone was seen a single time. The chain uses TRBV27 and TRBJ2-3; weak D call: TRBD2 (6 bases). This CDR3 spans 19 amino acids. V was clipped by 3 bases and J by 0 bases, with 22 bases between them. Germline V gives CDR1 MNHEY, CDR2 SMNVEV (reference sequence). This chain's CDR3 is CASSFLPSGPEFSTDTQYF. The CDR3 region has the DNA TGTGCCAGCAGTTTTTTACCCAGCGGGCCTGAGTTTAGCACAGATACGCAGTATTTT.

The genes are TRBV3-1 (or the pseudogene TRBV3-2) and TRBJ2-1; 7 positions agree with TRBD2. Trimming took 2 bases from V and 3 from J; bases not matched to a gene: 4. This CDR3 has 15 residues. Germline CDR1 reads LGHDT; CDR2 reads YNNKEL (reference sequence). CDR3: CASSQFGEGYNEQFF. The CDR3 bases are TGTGCCAGCAGCCAATTTGGGGAGGGCTACAATGAGCAGTTCTTC.

The V gene is TRBV25-1, the J gene TRBJ2-1; D remains ambiguous. The CDR3 has 10 amino acids. Looked up from germline, CDR1 is MGHDK and CDR2 is SYGVNS. The V and J ends lost 5 bases and 8 bases respectively, with 4 bases between them. Here the CDR3 reads CASSSHEQFF. CDR3 nucleotides: TGTGCCAGCAGTAGCCATGAGCAGTTCTTC.

The chain has TRBV14 and TRBJ2-1; a weak D match, TRBD2 (7 bases). Between the trimmed V and J ends, which lost 1 base and 10 bases, there was a span of 8 bases. The CDR3 has 12 residues. Germline V CDR1 and CDR2: SGHDN, FVKESK. The CDR3 DNA reads as TGTGCCAGCAGCCAAGGCGGGGGCGAGCAGTTCTTC. Its translation: CASSQGGGEQFF.

The J gene is TRBJ2-3, the V gene TRBV4-2, with a tentative D call TRBD2 (6 bases). V was pared by 5 bases and J by 8 bases, with 23 bases between. The CDR3 loop spans 16 amino acids. In germline, CDR1 is LGHNA, CDR2 YNFKEQ. CDR3 amino acids: CASSGERGTTRSTQYF. The CDR3 region has the DNA TGTGCCAGCAGCGGAGAACGCGGGACGACCCGTTCTACGCAGTATTTT.

This chain uses TRBV6-5 with TRBJ2-7; no clear D gene. The CDR3 consists of 15 residues. The V end was cut by 0 bases, the J end by 4 bases, with 13 bases between. Germline V lookup: CDR1 MNHEY, CDR2 SVGAGI. CDR3 sequence (DNA): TGTGCCAGCAGTTACTCGATATCAGAGGTGTACGAGCAGTACTTC. Its protein is CASSYSISEVYEQYF.

V usage is TRBV2 and J usage is TRBJ2-7; the D gene is possibly TRBD1 (8 bases). Looked up from germline, CDR1 is SNHLY and CDR2 is FYNNEI. This CDR3 is 13 amino acids long. V was pared by 7 bases and J by 4 bases, with 14 bases between. This CDR3 is CASTGQGGYEQYF. As DNA, the CDR3 is TGTGCCAGCACCGGACAGGGAGGGTACGAGCAGTACTTC.

The rearrangement links TRBV27 to TRBJ2-2; a weak D match, TRBD1 (6 bases). CDR3 length equals 16 residues. CDR1 and CDR2 from the germline V gene are MNHEY and SMNVEV (reference sequence). V lost 2 bases and J lost 2, with 12 bases in between. The CDR3 bases are TGTGCCAGCAGTTTAGGGCAGGGGCGAAACACCGGGGAGCTGTTTTTT. This gives the protein CASSLGQGRNTGELFF.

The rearrangement uses TRBV10-3 and TRBJ2-1; 10 nucleotides agree with TRBD2. The CDR3 spans 13 residues. V was clipped by 10 bases and J by 5 bases; unmatched bases: 5. CDR1 and CDR2 (germline): ENHRY, SYGVKD. The CDR3 bases are TGTGCCAGCCGACTAGCGGGTAACAATGAGCAGTTCTTC. As protein: CASRLAGNNEQFF.

This clone showed up just a few times. The chain couples TRBV27 to TRBJ1-2, with a possible D match to TRBD1 (5 bases). CDR3 length: 14 amino acids. V was shortened by 2 bases and J by 1 base, with 8 bases between the two germline ends. Germline assignment: CDR1 MNHEY and CDR2 SMNVEV (reference sequence). The CDR3 coding sequence is TGTGCCAGCAGTTTAACAGGCCTTAACTATGGCTACACCTTC. It yields the protein CASSLTGLNYGYTF.

The CDR3 spells CASSVVVNTGELFF. The CDR3 DNA sequence: TGTGCCAGCAGCGTAGTAGTGAACACCGGGGAGCTGTTTTTT. The gene calls are TRBV9 and TRBJ2-2; D not certain. V shed 0 bases and J shed 1 base, with 4 bases lying between them. The CDR3 length is 14 residues. The germline CDR1 and CDR2 sequences are SGDLS and YYNGEE.

The chain joins TRBV18 to TRBJ2-2; 8 bases map to TRBD1. Per germline, CDR1 KGHSH and CDR2 LQKENI. This CDR3 is built from 18 residues. Unmatched junction bases numbered 10, after V lost 4 bases and J lost 0 bases. The CDR3 DNA sequence: TGTGCCAGCTCACGACTAGACATGGGACAGGCGAACACCGGGGAGCTGTTTTTT. It translates to CASSRLDMGQANTGELFF.

The chain joins TRBV6-5 to TRBJ1-1; 7 nucleotides align to TRBD1. The ends lost 7 bases at V and 1 base at J; junction bases unmatched: 6. This CDR3 region has 14 residues. Germline assignment: CDR1 MNHEY and CDR2 SVGAGI. The CDR3 sequence is CASTTGQPNTEAFF. In DNA form, the CDR3 reads TGTGCCAGCACTACGGGACAGCCGAACACTGAAGCTTTCTTT.

The J gene is TRBJ2-3, the V gene TRBV27; unclear D gene. Germline CDR1 reads MNHEY; CDR2 reads SMNVEV (reference sequence). V was trimmed by 5 bases and J by 3 bases, leaving 6 bases between them. This CDR3 is built from 12 residues. Here the CDR3 DNA reads TGTGCCAGCAGTCCCCGGACAGATACGCAGTATTTT. Protein product: CASSPRTDTQYF.

The chain is built from TRBV3-1 (or the pseudogene TRBV3-2) and TRBJ1-1; D unclear. The V gene's germline CDR1 is LGHDT and CDR2 YNNKEL (reference sequence). This CDR3 comprises 15 residues. The V end was cut by 0 bases, the J end by 1 base, with 9 bases between. CDR3 sequence (DNA): TGTGCCAGCAGCCAAGATGAGAAAAAGAACACTGAAGCTTTCTTT. Translation gives CASSQDEKKNTEAFF.

This clone has more than one count but fewer than ten. This chain uses TRBV27 with TRBJ1-1, with TRBD1 matching over 12 bases. V was pared by 11 bases and J by 0 bases, with 7 bases of the junction left unmatched. The CDR3 sequence is 15 residues long. The germline V gene has CDR1 MNHEY and CDR2 SMNVEV (reference sequence). CDR3 residues: CAWAGQGAMNTEAFF. The CDR3 bases are TGTGCCTGGGCGGGACAGGGGGCCATGAACACTGAAGCTTTCTTT.

CDR3 loop: CASSLGGQGTRTGETQYF. DNA for the CDR3: TGCGCCAGCAGCTTAGGCGGACAGGGGACTAGAACGGGAGAGACCCAGTACTTC. The J gene is TRBJ2-5, the V gene TRBV5-1, with D tentatively TRBD1 (9 bases). Trimming left V 2 bases short and J 4 bases short, with 24 bases between. The germline V gene encodes CDR1 SGHRS and CDR2 YFSETQ. This CDR3 is built from 18 residues.

The chain is built from TRBV19 and TRBJ1-2, with 10 positions matching TRBD1. The CDR3 loop spans 15 amino acids. Per germline, CDR1 LNHDA and CDR2 SQIVND (reference sequence). Trimming took 5 bases from V and 8 from J; bases not matched to a gene: 11. DNA for the CDR3: TGTGCCAGTAGTCCTCATCAGGGGGACAGGGGCGGCTACACCTTC. Protein product: CASSPHQGDRGGYTF.

This chain joins TRBV9 and TRBJ2-7, with 7 bases lining up with TRBD2. Trimming took 4 bases from V and 3 from J; bases not matched to a gene: 19. The CDR3 runs to 18 residues. Germline V CDR1 and CDR2: SGDLS, YYNGEE. The CDR3 DNA sequence: TGTGCCAGCAGCCCCCTTGAAAGGCCTAGCGGACCCTTCTACGAGCAGTACTTC. Protein product: CASSPLERPSGPFYEQYF.

The V gene is TRBV4-3, the J gene TRBJ1-1; 7 positions agree with TRBD1. V trimming: 6 bases; J trimming: 0 bases; junction bases outside the gene matches: 7. Looked up from germline, CDR1 is LGHNA and CDR2 is YSLEER. There are 15 residues in the CDR3. Written as DNA, the CDR3 is TGCGCCAGCAGGCTCAGGGACAGCATGAACACTGAAGCTTTCTTT. Protein: CASRLRDSMNTEAFF.

This chain connects TRBV5-4 to TRBJ1-1; D is possibly TRBD1 (6 bases). V lost 4 bases, J lost 2 bases, and 12 bases lay in between. The germline V gene has CDR1 SGHNT and CDR2 YYREEE (reference sequence). This CDR3 region has 14 residues. In DNA, the CDR3 is TGTGCCAGCAGCCTTGACAGGCCCAACACTGAAGCTTTCTTT. This gives the protein CASSLDRPNTEAFF. Full variable domain (remainder filled in from reference TRBV5-4 and TRBJ1-1): ETGVTQSPTHLIKTRGQQVTLRCSSQSGHNTVSWYQQALGQGPQFIFQYYREEENGRGNFPPRFSGLQFPNYSSELNVNALELDDSALYLCASSLDRPNTEAFFGQGTRLTVV.